Below, 15 T cell receptor beta chains from the same sample are listed, as sequenced in a study of early T cells in non-severe SARS-CoV-2 infection. Using its own MiXCR run on the 5' RACE reads, TCRdb lists one record per CDR3 protein. This sample has fewer than 40,000 distinct CDR3 sequences, with around 5% found just once. The sequencing input was whole blood. These TCRs come from an adult who was a healthcare worker with PCR-confirmed SARS-CoV-2 infection or an uninfected control (not recorded which).

This clonotype was seen repeatedly, ten times or more. The chain recombines TRBV7-9 with TRBJ2-2; D unclear. Germline V gives CDR1 SEHNR, CDR2 FQNEAQ (reference sequence). Trimming removed 0 bases from V and 7 bases from J, with 0 bases in between. CDR3 length equals 11 residues. In nucleotides, the CDR3 is TGTGCCAGCAGCTTAGCCGGGGAGCTGTTTTTT. Protein: CASSLAGELFF.

V usage is TRBV7-2 and J usage is TRBJ2-7; D is possibly TRBD1 or TRBD2 (5 bases each). The germline V gene encodes CDR1 SGHTA and CDR2 FQGNSA. The CDR3 has 17 residues. V was pared by 5 bases and J by 2 bases, with 22 bases between. Written as DNA, the CDR3 is TGTGCCAGCAGCGTAACTTCCGGGACGGTAAACACCTACGAGCAGTACTTC. Encoded protein: CASSVTSGTVNTYEQYF.

This clonotype was seen many times. The chain employs TRBV20-1 and TRBJ2-4; the match to TRBD1 covers 7 bases. This CDR3 spans 14 amino acids. Germline loops: CDR1 DFQATT, CDR2 SNEGSKA (reference sequence). J was trimmed by 6 bases and V by 1 base; bases with no gene match: 6. The CDR3 reads CSARARGQGNIQYF. The DNA of the CDR3 is TGCAGTGCTAGAGCTAGGGGGCAGGGAAACATTCAGTACTTC.

Only one count was recorded for this clonotype. The chain has TRBV29-1 and TRBJ2-1; D is possibly TRBD2 (6 bases). Trimming pared 6 bases from V and 8 bases from J, leaving 17 bases between. CDR1 is SQVTM, CDR2 ANQGSEA, per germline. The CDR3 runs 13 residues. In DNA, the CDR3 is TGCAGCGTGGGGGGTAGGCGTCGCGATGAGCAGTTCTTC. Its protein is CSVGGRRRDEQFF.

This clonotype was counted between two and nine times. The rearrangement joins TRBV6-2 or TRBV6-3 to TRBJ2-3; D is ambiguous. Germline CDR1 is MNHEY and CDR2 is SVGEGT. There are 13 residues in the CDR3. Trimming shortened V by 2 bases and J by 4 bases, and 7 bases separated the two germline ends. CDR3 in DNA: TGTGCCAGCAGTTACGGTCAGGCAGATACGCAGTATTTT. Its protein product is CASSYGQADTQYF.

This rearrangement joins TRBV7-2 to TRBJ1-1; possible D gene TRBD1, 5 bases. The CDR3 has 14 amino acids. Trimming cost V 1 base and J 5 bases, with 11 bases left between them. CDR1 and CDR2 (germline): SGHTA, FQGNSA. The CDR3 DNA reads TGTGCCAGCAGCTTAGTCGGGGGACTAACTGAAGCTTTCTTT. The encoded protein is CASSLVGGLTEAFF. Full variable domain (remainder filled in from reference TRBV7-2 and TRBJ1-1): GAGVSQSPSNKVTEKGKDVELRCDPISGHTALYWYRQSLGQGLEFLIYFQGNSAPDKSGLPSDRFSAERTGGSVSTLTIQRTQQEDSAVYLCASSLVGGLTEAFFGQGTRLTVV.

In this sample, this clonotype turned up many times. The V gene is TRBV28, the J gene TRBJ2-7; no reliable D call. The V end lost 5 bases, the J end lost 6 bases, and 20 bases lay between the germline ends. The CDR3 loop spans 15 amino acids. Germline assignment: CDR1 MDHEN and CDR2 SYDVKM. This CDR3 reads CASSPLTLPYAEQYF. CDR3 DNA: TGTGCCAGCAGTCCACTAACTCTACCCTACGCCGAGCAGTACTTC.

This chain uses TRBV13 with TRBJ2-1; 10 bases align to TRBD2. Germline V gene data show CDR1 as PRHDT and CDR2 as FYEKMQ (reference sequence). The V and J ends lost 8 bases and 9 bases, in that order; junction bases with no gene match: 10. CDR3 size: 14 residues. The CDR3 reads CASGGAGGPREQFF. In DNA, the CDR3 is TGTGCCAGCGGGGGAGCGGGAGGGCCGCGTGAGCAGTTCTTC.

There are many counts of this clonotype. The genes are TRBV6-5 and TRBJ2-3; 14 bases fit TRBD2. V trimming: 2 bases; J trimming: 5 bases; junction bases outside the gene matches: 9. The CDR3 covers 18 residues. The germline gives CDR1 MNHEY, CDR2 SVGAGI. DNA of the CDR3: TGTGCCAGCAGTTACGCACAGACTAGCGGGAGGGCCTTAGATACGCAGTATTTT. Translated: CASSYAQTSGRALDTQYF.

The chain links TRBV28 to TRBJ1-1; TRBD1 agrees at 7 bases. Germline CDR1 and CDR2: MDHEN and SYDVKM. The J segment lost 3 bases and the V segment lost 9 bases, leaving 4 bases of the junction unmatched. The CDR3 totals 12 residues. The CDR3 DNA sequence: TGTGCCAGTTTGACAGGGTACACTGAAGCTTTCTTT. Protein: CASLTGYTEAFF.

This clonotype was seen repeatedly, ten times or more. The chain uses TRBV5-1 and TRBJ1-2, with 7 bases that match TRBD1. V dropped 0 bases and J dropped 4; count of bases not matched to a gene: 3. The CDR3 is made up of 14 amino acids. CDR1 SGHRS and CDR2 YFSETQ come from the germline V gene. CDR3 sequence reads: CASSLGGTAYGYTF. In DNA form, the CDR3 reads TGCGCCAGCAGCTTGGGGGGGACAGCCTATGGCTACACCTTC.

This clonotype occurred a few times. J is TRBJ2-1 and V is TRBV12-5; D possibly uses TRBD1 or TRBD2 (5 bases each). The germline V gene has CDR1 LGHNT and CDR2 FRNRAP. The CDR3 is 18 amino acids. Trimming shortened V by 5 bases and J by 0 bases, and 20 bases separated the two germline ends. CDR3 sequence: CASGGIDDGTSSYNEQFF. DNA for the CDR3: TGTGCTAGTGGTGGCATAGATGACGGGACCAGCTCCTACAATGAGCAGTTCTTC. Full variable domain (outside the CDR3, taken from reference TRBV12-5 and TRBJ2-1): DARVTQTPRHKVTEMGQEVTMRCQPILGHNTVFWYRQTMMQGLELLAYFRNRAPLDDSGMPKDRFSAEMPDATLATLKIQPSEPRDSAVYFCASGGIDDGTSSYNEQFFGPGTRLTVL.

This clonotype occurred a few times. The chain employs TRBV14 and TRBJ2-3; 11 bases agree with TRBD2. V lost 1 base and J lost 7; bases outside the gene matches: 10. CDR1 and CDR2 from the germline V gene are SGHDN and FVKESK. The CDR3 consists of 17 residues. CDR3 sequence reads: CASSQGGRLAGRHTQYF. As DNA, the CDR3 is TGTGCCAGCAGCCAAGGTGGTCGACTAGCGGGAAGGCATACGCAGTATTTT.

The chain combines TRBV7-2 with TRBJ2-7; possible D gene TRBD1, 6 bases. CDR1 is SGHTA and CDR2 is FQGNSA in the germline V gene. V lost 6 bases, J lost 2 bases, and 11 bases lay in between. This CDR3 has 13 residues. CDR3 in DNA: TGTGCCAGCAGTGCGCAGGGGCCCTACGAGCAGTACTTC. It encodes CASSAQGPYEQYF.

This clonotype was seen many times. The J gene is TRBJ2-3, the V gene TRBV20-1; 13 nucleotides match TRBD2. CDR3 length: 16 amino acids. The germline V gene has CDR1 DFQATT and CDR2 SNEGSKA (reference sequence). After removal of 6 bases from V and 4 bases from J, the junction contained 10 bases not matched to a gene. CDR3 residues: CSANWGLAGNPDTQYF. The DNA of the CDR3 is TGCAGTGCCAATTGGGGACTAGCGGGAAATCCAGATACGCAGTATTTT.